Each of the 28 T cell receptor beta chains below was sequenced from the same sample in a study of blood T cell repertoires in COVID-19. Method: immunoSEQ multiplex PCR; TCRdb's copy keeps in-frame clones and lacks some. Here the sample spans about 50,000 clones, roughly nine tenths being singletons. The specimen was peripheral blood. The receptors derive from a human donor in a cohort sampled during active COVID-19.

CDR3 sequence reads: CASSESSVETQYF. The CDR3 bases are TGTGCCAGCTCAGAGAGTAGCGTTGAGACCCAGTACTTC. The chain joins TRBV18 to TRBJ2-5; weak D call: TRBD2 (5 bases). The CDR3 totals 13 residues. V was cut by 5 bases and J by 5 bases, with 12 bases left in between. The germline gives CDR1 KGHSH, CDR2 LQKENI.

The chain couples TRBV13 to TRBJ2-6, with 7 bases that match TRBD1. V shed 5 bases and J 2 bases; nucleotides not matched to a gene: 3. The germline V gene has CDR1 PRHDT and CDR2 FYEKMQ (reference sequence). This CDR3 has 15 residues. The CDR3 bases are TGTGCCAGCAGCCGGCAGGGGGCTGGGGCCAACGTCCTGACTTTC. Protein product: CASSRQGAGANVLTF.

The chain uses TRBV28 and TRBJ2-2, with 7 bases aligning to TRBD1. The CDR3 totals 18 residues. The germline CDR1 and CDR2 sequences are MDHEN and SYDVKM. The trim removed 3 bases at V and 2 bases at J, leaving 12 bases unmatched. CDR3 bases: TGTGCCAGCAGTTTGTCATTACCGGGACAGATCAACACCGGGGAGCTGTTTTTT. The encoded protein is CASSLSLPGQINTGELFF.

The V gene is TRBV9, the J gene TRBJ2-1; TRBD2 matches at 15 bases. With 4 bases clipped from V and 8 bases from J, the junction kept 4 bases outside the gene matches. Looked up from germline, CDR1 is SGDLS and CDR2 is YYNGEE. The CDR3 covers 15 residues. The CDR3 DNA sequence: TGTGCCAGCAGCAGGACTAGCGGGGGGGTCGATGAGCAGTTCTTC. This translates into CASSRTSGGVDEQFF. The entire variable domain, with the rest obtained from reference TRBV9 and TRBJ2-1, is as follows: DSGVTQTPKHLITATGQRVTLRCSPRSGDLSVYWYQQSLDQGLQFLIQYYNGEERAKGNILERFSAQQFPDLHSELNLSSLELGDSALYFCASSRTSGGVDEQFFGPGTRLTVL.

This rearrangement joins TRBV2 to TRBJ2-3; the match to TRBD2 covers 11 bases. The CDR3 contains 16 residues. V shed 5 bases and J 2 bases; nucleotides not matched to a gene: 6. Looked up from germline, CDR1 is SNHLY and CDR2 is FYNNEI. CDR3 DNA: TGTGCCAGCAGTTCCGGGACTAGCGGTTTCACAGATACGCAGTATTTT. Its protein product is CASSSGTSGFTDTQYF.

There are a few counts of this clone. V is TRBV24-1 and J is TRBJ1-5; TRBD1 matches at 9 bases. The CDR3 consists of 15 residues. Germline CDR1 and CDR2: KGHDR and SFDVKD. Losses at the gene ends were 2 bases for V and 5 bases for J; bases not matched to a gene: 3. The CDR3 sequence is CATSDSGTGHQPQHF. The CDR3 DNA follows: TGTGCCACCAGTGATTCGGGGACAGGGCATCAGCCCCAGCATTTT.

The rearrangement joins TRBV12-3 or TRBV12-4 to TRBJ1-2; weak D call: TRBD1 (5 bases). The CDR3 runs to 12 residues. The V and J ends lost 6 bases and 4 bases respectively, with 9 bases between them. The DNA for the CDR3 is TGTGCCAGCAGGGGGCCATCCTATGGCTACACCTTC. Translated: CASRGPSYGYTF.

The V and J genes are TRBV30 and TRBJ1-5; perhaps TRBD1 as D (6 bases). Germline V gene data show CDR1 as GTSNPN and CDR2 as SVGIG (reference sequence). The CDR3 has 13 residues. Trimming removed 0 bases at V and 4 bases at J, with 7 bases between. The CDR3 spells CAWSVQGNQPQHF. The CDR3 bases are TGTGCCTGGAGTGTACAGGGTAATCAGCCCCAGCATTTT.

V and J are TRBV2 and TRBJ2-5; 7 nucleotides match TRBD1. From germline, CDR1 is SNHLY and CDR2 FYNNEI. V shed 6 bases, J shed 2 bases, and the junction held 6 bases outside the gene matches. The CDR3 covers 14 residues. DNA of the CDR3: TGTGCCAGCAGGTACGGGACAGAGCAAGAGACCCAGTACTTC. It encodes CASRYGTEQETQYF.

The rearrangement links TRBV7-3 to TRBJ2-1, with 8 bases fitting TRBD1. CDR3 size: 16 residues. V shed 3 bases, J shed 1 base, and the junction held 5 bases outside the gene matches. The germline CDR1 and CDR2 sequences are SGHTA and FQGTGA. CDR3 protein: CASSFRTGGSYNEQFF. CDR3 bases: TGTGCCAGCAGCTTTCGTACAGGGGGGTCCTACAATGAGCAGTTCTTC.

The chain couples TRBV7-9 to TRBJ1-5, with 11 bases that match TRBD1. Germline lookup yields CDR1 SEHNR and CDR2 FQNEAQ (reference sequence). This CDR3 comprises 14 residues. J gave up 7 bases and V 5 bases, and 4 bases lay outside the gene matches. The CDR3 region is CASSQGQGEQPQHF. The CDR3, as DNA: TGTGCCAGCAGCCAGGGACAGGGGGAACAGCCCCAGCATTTT.

Written as DNA, the CDR3 is TGTGCCAGCTCAATGGGACAGAAGGGGAATCAGCCCCAGCATTTT. It specifies CASSMGQKGNQPQHF. This sequence joins TRBV18 and TRBJ1-5; 7 bases match TRBD1. J lost 4 bases, V lost 5 bases, and 8 bases had no gene match. This CDR3 region has 15 residues. From germline, CDR1 is KGHSH and CDR2 LQKENI.

The V and J genes are TRBV23-1 and TRBJ2-7; D gene unclear. TRBV23-1 is an ORF for which the function is uncertain. CDR3 length: 16 residues. V lost 1 base to trimming and J lost 2 bases, with 15 bases between them. This CDR3 reads CASSQLLTSTPYEQYF. The CDR3, as DNA: TGCGCCAGCAGTCAATTGCTGACATCAACCCCCTACGAGCAGTACTTC.

The genes are TRBV9 and TRBJ2-4; D is unresolved. There are 14 residues in the CDR3. Trimming took off 4 bases at V and 8 bases at J, with 16 bases between the two ends. CDR1 and CDR2 (germline): SGDLS, YYNGEE. DNA for the CDR3: TGTGCCAGCAGCCCTCCTCGGCTCGGGTACATTCAGTACTTC. Translated: CASSPPRLGYIQYF. The variable domain in full, completed from reference TRBV9 and TRBJ2-4, reads DSGVTQTPKHLITATGQRVTLRCSPRSGDLSVYWYQQSLDQGLQFLIQYYNGEERAKGNILERFSAQQFPDLHSELNLSSLELGDSALYFCASSPPRLGYIQYFGAGTRLSVL.

The CDR3 sequence is CASSLDISGKSYNEQFF. The CDR3 coding sequence is TGTGCCAGCAGCTTAGATATTTCGGGGAAATCCTACAATGAGCAGTTCTTC. The chain joins TRBV11-2 to TRBJ2-1; possible D gene TRBD2, 5 bases. CDR3 size: 17 residues. V gave up 0 bases and J gave up 1 base, with 13 bases separating them. Germline loops: CDR1 SGHAT, CDR2 FQNNGV.

The V call is TRBV13, the J call TRBJ2-7; 8 positions match TRBD1. Trimming took 0 bases from V and 5 from J; bases not matched to a gene: 3. The CDR3 runs to 14 residues. In germline, CDR1 is PRHDT, CDR2 FYEKMQ (reference sequence). The DNA of the CDR3 is TGTGCCAGCAGCTTAGGGCAGGGGGCGGACGAGCAGTACTTC. It specifies CASSLGQGADEQYF.

This clone was counted once. The chain uses TRBV28 and TRBJ1-6, with D possibly TRBD1 on 5 matching bases. With 6 bases removed from V and 0 bases from J, the gap between germline ends came to 15 bases. Germline V lookup: CDR1 MDHEN, CDR2 SYDVKM. There are 17 residues in the CDR3. In nucleotides, the CDR3 is TGTGCCAGCAGCTCGACAGTTTGGAGCTCCTATAATTCACCCCTCCACTTT. Its translation is CASSSTVWSSYNSPLHF.

CDR3 nucleotide sequence: TGCGCCAGCAGCCAATGGTGGGTGGGCGTTGAAGCTTTCTTT. Its protein product is CASSQWWVGVEAFF. V and J are TRBV4-1 and TRBJ1-1, with D hard to call. V was cut by 2 bases and J by 7 bases, with 14 bases left in between. Germline CDR1 MGHRA, CDR2 YSYEKL. The CDR3 is 14 amino acids.

This chain joins TRBV7-2 and TRBJ2-7; 7 bases align to TRBD1. The trim removed 5 bases at V and 5 bases at J, leaving 6 bases unmatched. The CDR3 consists of 13 residues. Germline V gives CDR1 SGHTA, CDR2 FQGNSA. In DNA, the CDR3 is TGTGCCAGCAGCCGGACAGGCGGTAACGAGCAGTACTTC. Translation: CASSRTGGNEQYF.

The V and J genes are TRBV19 and TRBJ1-2; the D gene is possibly TRBD1 (5 bases). CDR1 and CDR2 (germline): LNHDA, SQIVND (reference sequence). There are 13 residues in the CDR3. V was clipped by 5 bases and J by 2 bases, with 9 bases between them. Written as DNA, the CDR3 is TGTGCCAGTAGTCTCGGACAAAACTATGGCTACACCTTC. Protein sequence: CASSLGQNYGYTF.

The chain carries TRBV12-3 or TRBV12-4 and TRBJ2-2, with a possible D match to TRBD1 (5 bases). Trimming stripped 6 bases from V and 6 bases from J, with 8 bases between. This CDR3 has 12 amino acids. The DNA of the CDR3 is TGTGCCAGCAGCCAGGGTCCCGGGGAGCTGTTTTTT. Amino acids: CASSQGPGELFF.

V is TRBV5-1 and J is TRBJ1-1; 7 bases match TRBD1. The CDR3 has 14 residues. Germline CDR1 reads SGHRS; CDR2 reads YFSETQ. V trimming: 0 bases; J trimming: 6 bases; junction bases outside the gene matches: 5. CDR3 nucleotide sequence: TGCGCCAGCAGCTTGGAAACAGGGGACTCTGAAGCTTTCTTT. It codes for CASSLETGDSEAFF. Based on the CDR3 plus reference TRBV5-1 and TRBJ1-1, the full variable domain is KAGVTQTPRYLIKTRGQQVTLSCSPISGHRSVSWYQQTPGQGLQFLFEYFSETQRNKGNFPGRFSGRQFSNSRSEMNVSTLELGDSALYLCASSLETGDSEAFFGQGTRLTVV.

The J gene is TRBJ2-7, the V gene TRBV7-9; 7 nucleotides match TRBD2. J lost 3 bases, V lost 3 bases, and 2 bases had no gene match. The germline gives CDR1 SEHNR, CDR2 FQNEAQ (reference sequence). CDR3 size: 13 residues. The CDR3 nucleotides are TGTGCCAGCAGCTTGGGGACTATCTACGAGCAGTACTTC. Translating it yields CASSLGTIYEQYF.

This clone was seen only a few times. The genes are TRBV19 and TRBJ1-6; 7 bases agree with TRBD1. The CDR3 runs to 15 residues. Germline values: CDR1 LNHDA, CDR2 SQIVND (reference sequence). The junction had 6 bases not matched to a gene; V was cut back by 3 bases and J by 7 bases. In DNA, the CDR3 is TGTGCCAGTAGTATCCTACAGGGGTCCAATTCACCCCTCCACTTT. Encoded protein: CASSILQGSNSPLHF.

The rearrangement uses TRBV10-3 and TRBJ1-2, with unresolved D. The CDR3 is 14 amino acids. CDR1 and CDR2 (germline): ENHRY, SYGVKD. The V and J ends lost 7 bases and 3 bases respectively, with 15 bases between them. For the CDR3, the DNA is TGTGCCATCACAGGAAGCGGAGGTGACTATGGCTACACCTTC. Amino acids: CAITGSGGDYGYTF.

About this clone itself: The junction departs from germline at one end; a sequencing error may be responsible. The chain has TRBV7-7 and TRBJ2-5, with 11 bases identical to TRBD2. The CDR3 covers 15 residues. Germline V gene lookup returns CDR1 SSHAT and CDR2 FNYEAQ (reference sequence). This chain's CDR3 is CASSTTSGRRETQYF. The CDR3 DNA follows: TGTGCTAGCAGCACCACTAGCGGGAGAAGGGAGACCCAGTACTTC.

The chain uses TRBV5-1 and TRBJ2-1; 8 bases align to TRBD1. The CDR3 has 17 amino acids. The V and J ends lost 0 bases and 7 bases, in that order; junction bases with no gene match: 12. Germline CDR1 SGHRS, CDR2 YFSETQ. CDR3: CASSLARTGLWVNEQFF. In nucleotides, the CDR3 is TGCGCCAGCAGCTTGGCCCGGACAGGGCTATGGGTGAATGAGCAGTTCTTC.

The CDR3 loop reads CASSSYRGSRQPQHF. CDR3 in DNA: TGTGCCAGCAGCTCGTACAGGGGTTCGCGGCAGCCCCAGCATTTT. This chain uses TRBV5-8 with TRBJ1-5, with 7 bases aligning to TRBD1. Losses at the gene ends were 3 bases for V and 7 bases for J; bases not matched to a gene: 10. The length of the CDR3 is 15 residues. Germline assignment: CDR1 SGHTS and CDR2 YDEGEE.